Given below is one T cell receptor (beta chain) in context. Using immunoSEQ multiplex PCR, the repertoire was profiled, and TCRdb retains in-frame clones only, with some absent. Of about 8,500 clones in the sample, about 80% are singletons; the top ten hold 1% to 1.5%. The sample comes from a study of blood T cell dynamics during melanoma immunotherapy. Time point noted: pre-treatment baseline. This clonotype was obtained from a human donor with melanoma. The sample consisted of blood, taken from a patient treated with checkpoint blockade.

The CDR3 coding sequence is TGTGCCAGCAGCGTAGCAGGTCAGGGGGCCCACGAGCAGTACTTC. Translation: CASSVAGQGAHEQYF. The rearrangement joins TRBV9 to TRBJ2-7; 8 positions match TRBD1. Trimming took 0 bases from V and 5 from J; bases not matched to a gene: 7. The CDR3 runs to 15 residues. Germline V gene lookup returns CDR1 SGDLS and CDR2 YYNGEE.